What follows are 27 T cell receptor beta chains derived from one specimen sequenced in a study of cytomegalovirus exposure and HLA in healthy donors. The PCR had 60 Vbeta and 13 Jbeta primers. Libraries were prepared by immunoSEQ multiplex PCR; TCRdb keeps only in-frame clonotypes and omits some of them. The sample includes under 150,000 clones, roughly 75% seen only once; the top ten take 2.2%. The specimen was PBMCs. All receptors come from a man aged 25-45 years in good health and CMV-seronegative.

The chain employs TRBV5-1 and TRBJ2-5; possible D gene TRBD2, 6 bases. This CDR3 contains 15 residues. The germline V and J ends were trimmed by 4 bases and 2 bases, with 15 bases remaining between them. Germline V gene lookup returns CDR1 SGHRS and CDR2 YFSETQ. CDR3 region: CASSRGLREQETQYF. DNA of the CDR3: TGCGCCAGCAGCCGGGGACTGCGAGAACAAGAGACCCAGTACTTC.

This chain connects TRBV19 to TRBJ1-3; no reliable D call. Per germline, CDR1 LNHDA and CDR2 SQIVND (reference sequence). The CDR3 consists of 13 residues. The V and J ends lost 8 bases and 3 bases respectively, with 11 bases between them. CDR3: CASAGWGGNTIYF. CDR3 DNA sequence: TGTGCCAGTGCGGGATGGGGTGGAAACACCATATATTTT.

This sequence joins TRBV28 and TRBJ2-1, with 7 positions matching TRBD1. CDR1 and CDR2 from the germline V gene are MDHEN and SYDVKM. Losses at the gene ends were 6 bases for V and 4 bases for J; bases not matched to a gene: 3. The CDR3 has 13 residues. CDR3 coding DNA: TGTGCCAGCAGGGGGACAGATTACAATGAGCAGTTCTTC. This codes for CASRGTDYNEQFF.

The rearrangement uses TRBV29-1 and TRBJ2-3, with D unresolved. Germline V CDR1 and CDR2: SQVTM, ANQGSEA. The CDR3 consists of 13 residues. V shed 3 bases and J shed 1 base, with 8 bases lying between them. This CDR3 reads CSVDSPGTDTQYF. CDR3 sequence (DNA): TGCAGCGTTGATTCTCCTGGCACAGATACGCAGTATTTT.

The chain has TRBV5-1 and TRBJ2-7, with 10 bases matching TRBD1. CDR1 and CDR2 (germline): SGHRS, YFSETQ. V trimming: 4 bases; J trimming: 4 bases; junction bases outside the gene matches: 5. The CDR3 is 14 amino acids. The CDR3 sequence: CASSQDRGRYEQYF. The CDR3 nucleotides read TGCGCCAGCAGCCAGGACAGGGGGAGGTACGAGCAGTACTTC.

The chain links TRBV19 to TRBJ2-1; tentative D call: TRBD2 (5 bases). The CDR3 runs 15 residues. Trimming removed 4 bases at V and 4 bases at J, with 14 bases between. Germline lookup yields CDR1 LNHDA and CDR2 SQIVND (reference sequence). CDR3: CASSTSGNFYNEQFF. The CDR3 DNA follows: TGTGCCAGTAGTACTTCCGGGAACTTTTACAATGAGCAGTTCTTC. Complete variable domain (other parts from reference TRBV19 and TRBJ2-1): DGGITQSPKYLFRKEGQNVTLSCEQNLNHDAMYWYRQDPGQGLRLIYYSQIVNDFQKGDIAEGYSVSREKKESFPLTVTSAQKNPTAFYLCASSTSGNFYNEQFFGPGTRLTVL.

This clone was seen a few times. The chain carries TRBV2 and TRBJ2-1; TRBD2 matches 7 bases. V shed 7 bases, J shed 6 bases, and the junction held 9 bases outside the gene matches. This CDR3 is 14 amino acids long. Germline V gene lookup returns CDR1 SNHLY and CDR2 FYNNEI. The CDR3 here is CASNPVASGNEQFF. DNA of the CDR3: TGTGCCAGCAACCCCGTGGCTAGCGGCAATGAGCAGTTCTTC.

A few counts support this clone. The chain has TRBV5-4 and TRBJ1-1; possibly TRBD1 for D (5 bases). The germline V gene encodes CDR1 SGHNT and CDR2 YYREEE (reference sequence). The CDR3 has 14 residues. The V and J ends lost 1 base and 3 bases respectively, with 10 bases between them. CDR3 amino acids: CASSLSGRDTEAFF. The CDR3 region has the DNA TGTGCCAGCAGCTTGTCAGGGAGGGACACTGAAGCTTTCTTT.

J is TRBJ1-3 and V is TRBV6-6; D call uncertain. Germline CDR1 and CDR2: MNHNY and SVGAGI (reference sequence). This CDR3 is built from 15 residues. V lost 2 bases, J lost 0 bases, and 8 bases lay in between. The CDR3 region has the DNA TGTGCCAGCAGTTACGTGCAGTACTCTGGAAACACCATATATTTT. This codes for CASSYVQYSGNTIYF.

Turning to this clone: Distinct nucleotide sequences in the sample also encode this CDR3. The J gene is TRBJ2-6, the V gene TRBV27; possibly TRBD1 for D (6 bases). The CDR3 is made up of 15 amino acids. In germline, CDR1 is MNHEY, CDR2 SMNVEV (reference sequence). V shed 0 bases and J shed 4 bases, with 7 bases lying between them. CDR3 sequence reads: CASSLSGAGANVLTF. The CDR3, as DNA: TGTGCCAGCAGTTTATCGGGGGCAGGGGCCAACGTCCTGACTTTC.

This chain connects TRBV6-5 to TRBJ2-5; weak D call: TRBD2 (5 bases). CDR1 and CDR2 (germline): MNHEY, SVGAGI. The CDR3 totals 13 residues. With 5 bases removed from V and 3 bases from J, the gap between germline ends came to 10 bases. The CDR3 protein is CASSHRGKETQYF. In nucleotides, the CDR3 is TGTGCCAGCAGTCACAGAGGGAAAGAGACCCAGTACTTC.

Notes on this clone: One junction end does not reproduce the germline sequence, and a read error may be involved. V usage is TRBV19 and J usage is TRBJ1-5; D gene ambiguous. In germline, CDR1 is LNHDA, CDR2 SQIVND (reference sequence). This CDR3 region has 15 residues. CDR3 in amino acids: CASSGQFRRNQPQNF. In DNA, the CDR3 is TGTGCCAGTAGTGGTCAATTTCGGAGGAATCAGCCCCAGAATTTT.

The CDR3 here is CASSFVQSSYNEQFF. As DNA, the CDR3 is TGTGCCAGCAGTTTTGTACAGAGCTCCTACAATGAGCAGTTCTTC. The chain uses TRBV27 and TRBJ2-1; unclear D gene. Germline CDR1 is MNHEY and CDR2 is SMNVEV (reference sequence). The ends were cut back, 3 bases at V and 0 bases at J, with 9 bases in the middle. The CDR3 is made up of 15 amino acids.

The rearrangement joins TRBV4-2 to TRBJ2-1; D gene ambiguous. V was pared by 0 bases and J by 8 bases, with 11 bases between. CDR1 and CDR2 (germline): LGHNA, YNFKEQ. The CDR3 sequence is 14 residues long. CDR3 in amino acids: CASSQDSPRDEQFF. The CDR3, as DNA: TGTGCCAGCAGCCAAGATTCCCCGCGAGATGAGCAGTTCTTC.

V gene TRBV19 combines with J gene TRBJ2-7; 8 bases line up with TRBD2. The CDR3 sequence is 14 residues long. The germline V gene encodes CDR1 LNHDA and CDR2 SQIVND (reference sequence). V lost 1 base to trimming and J lost 6 bases; unmatched junction nucleotides: 5. In DNA form, the CDR3 reads TGTGCCAGTAGTATAGTAGCGGGGTTCGGCGAGCAGTACTTC. Its translation: CASSIVAGFGEQYF.

The rearrangement links TRBV30 to TRBJ1-2; perhaps TRBD1 as D (5 bases). The V gene lost 5 bases and the J gene lost 2 bases, with 9 bases spanning the gap. There are 12 residues in the CDR3. CDR1 is GTSNPN, CDR2 SVGIG, per germline (reference sequence). The CDR3 DNA is TGTGCCTGGGACAGTATAAACTATGGCTACACCTTC. Translated: CAWDSINYGYTF.

The chain carries TRBV10-3 and TRBJ1-6; D might be TRBD1 (6 bases). Germline CDR1 and CDR2: ENHRY and SYGVKD. CDR3 length: 13 amino acids. Trimming left V 8 bases short and J 8 bases short, with 13 bases between. The CDR3 bases are TGTGCCATCTCGGACAGTGGAGATTCACCCCTCCACTTT. This translates into CAISDSGDSPLHF.

The count of this clone is one. The chain links TRBV4-1 to TRBJ2-6, with unresolved D. The V gene's germline CDR1 is MGHRA and CDR2 YSYEKL. The CDR3 length is 18 residues. With 0 bases removed from V and 0 bases from J, the gap between germline ends came to 12 bases. The CDR3 sequence: CASSQESTSSSGANVLTF. CDR3 nucleotide sequence: TGCGCCAGCAGCCAAGAGTCAACGTCCAGCTCTGGGGCCAACGTCCTGACTTTC.

The V call is TRBV5-1, the J call TRBJ1-1; the D gene is possibly TRBD1 (6 bases). V was trimmed by 1 base and J by 3 bases, leaving 10 bases between them. CDR1 SGHRS and CDR2 YFSETQ come from the germline V gene. CDR3 length: 14 residues. CDR3 amino acids: CASSLIGGDTEAFF. CDR3 in DNA: TGCGCCAGCAGCTTGATAGGGGGTGACACTGAAGCTTTCTTT.

The chain uses TRBV5-1 and TRBJ1-4, with D possibly TRBD1 on 6 matching bases. Germline V CDR1 and CDR2: SGHRS, YFSETQ. Trimming shortened V by 6 bases and J by 3 bases, and 12 bases separated the two germline ends. The length of the CDR3 is 14 residues. CDR3 sequence: CASNLGAPNEKLFF. Here the CDR3 DNA reads TGCGCCAGCAACCTGGGGGCACCTAATGAAAAACTGTTTTTT.

The rearrangement uses TRBV6-1 and TRBJ2-7; D not certain. V gave up 1 base and J gave up 12 bases, with 10 bases separating them. Germline V gene sequence: CDR1 MNHNS, CDR2 SASEGT. The length of the CDR3 is 11 residues. CDR3 amino acids: CASSEGHSRYF. As DNA, the CDR3 is TGTGCCAGCAGTGAAGGACATTCACGGTACTTC.

V and J are TRBV19 and TRBJ2-3, with D perhaps TRBD2 (7 bases). The CDR3 runs to 13 residues. V was trimmed by 8 bases and J by 4 bases, leaving 13 bases between them. Germline V gene data show CDR1 as LNHDA and CDR2 as SQIVND (reference sequence). The CDR3, as DNA: TGTGCCAGTGCTGAGGGGGGGGCAGATACGCAGTATTTT. Translated, it gives CASAEGGADTQYF.

CDR3 nucleotides: TGTGCCAGCAGTTTGTCCCTCTTCGGCGAGCAGTACTTC. It is translated as CASSLSLFGEQYF. The J gene is TRBJ2-7, the V gene TRBV28; no reliable D call. The V and J ends lost 3 bases and 6 bases respectively, with 12 bases between them. The length of the CDR3 is 13 residues. Germline loops: CDR1 MDHEN, CDR2 SYDVKM.

This clone was found a few times. The V and J genes are TRBV6-1 and TRBJ2-7; the D gene is possibly TRBD2 (6 bases). Germline-derived CDR1 and CDR2 are MNHNS and SASEGT. The V end lost 8 bases, the J end lost 6 bases, and 17 bases lay between the germline ends. The CDR3 has 13 amino acids. CDR3 in amino acids: CASLEGPTREQYF. The DNA for the CDR3 is TGTGCCAGCCTGGAGGGGCCCACGCGCGAGCAGTACTTC.

There are a few counts of this clone. The rearrangement joins TRBV4-1 to TRBJ1-1; 7 nucleotides match TRBD1. The CDR3 runs to 15 residues. Germline values: CDR1 MGHRA, CDR2 YSYEKL. The trim removed 4 bases at V and 2 bases at J, leaving 7 bases unmatched. For the CDR3, the DNA is TGCGCCAGCAGCCTACCTCGGGACAGAAACACTGAAGCTTTCTTT. Its protein product is CASSLPRDRNTEAFF.

This clone was seen only a few times. Other DNA sequences in the sample encode the same CDR3. This rearrangement joins TRBV27 to TRBJ2-7; a possible D gene is TRBD1 (5 bases). The CDR3 runs 14 residues. CDR1 and CDR2 from the germline V gene are MNHEY and SMNVEV (reference sequence). Trimming removed 6 bases from V and 1 base from J, with 13 bases in between. The CDR3 DNA reads TGTGCCAGCAGCTTAACGACAGCGTCCTACGAGCAGTACTTC. Translated, it gives CASSLTTASYEQYF.

The chain joins TRBV7-2 to TRBJ2-5, with TRBD2 as a possible D gene (6 bases). Trimming shortened V by 5 bases and J by 3 bases, and 16 bases separated the two germline ends. CDR3 length equals 15 residues. CDR1 is SGHTA, CDR2 FQGNSA, per germline. CDR3 amino acids: CASSRWWGVEETQYF. For the CDR3, the DNA is TGTGCCAGCAGCCGTTGGTGGGGGGTTGAAGAGACCCAGTACTTC.